This T cell receptor beta chain was retrieved from a study of identical twins. Broader study findings: Invariant T cells like MAIT and iNKT could partly confound the zero-insertion analyses. For monozygotic twins, models underestimated out-of-frame TCR alpha sharing. In cord blood, abundant beta clonotypes had fewer insertions; memory showed no trend.

In its sample, this clonotype was seen a few times. The target antigen is unknown. With template switching, a universal primer site was added, and the cDNA carried unique molecular identifiers. In TCRdb, the 5' RACE reads were re-called with MiXCR into one record per CDR3 protein. Of hundreds of thousands of distinct CDR3 sequences detected, less than 9.5% appear once; the ten largest clones hold 5% to 6.5%. Germline V gene sequence: CDR1 SNHLY, CDR2 FYNNEI. The CDR3 runs to 15 residues. The germline V and J ends were trimmed by 3 bases and 4 bases, with 15 bases remaining between them. This sequence joins TRBV2 and TRBJ1-1; D not resolved. The sequenced sample consisted of memory (CD45RO+) T cells sorted from blood. The origin of this receptor is a woman younger than 35 in good health. DNA of the CDR3: TGTGCCAGCAGTGATTACGGGGATTGGTCCACTGAAGCTTTCTTT. This encodes CASSDYGDWSTEAFF.